This T cell receptor beta chain was obtained from a study of identical twins. TCRdb passed the 5' RACE reads through MiXCR, listing each CDR3 protein once. Here the sample spans approximately 600,000 distinct CDR3 sequences, about 7.1% being singletons. Whole-study results and caveats: While abundant cord blood beta clonotypes carried fewer insertions, memory repertoires showed no such pattern.

This clonotype was observed a handful of times. Antigen specificity is unknown. The CDR3 length is 14 residues. Germline CDR1 and CDR2: ENHRY and SYGVKD. The germline V and J ends were trimmed by 0 bases and 8 bases, with 12 bases remaining between them. These same data were also listed under a study on yellow fever vaccine responses in identical twins. That work states: On the reported evidence, twins' vaccine T cell responses seemed partly convergent and partly personalized.

The TCR comes from a woman under 30 in good health. This chain joins TRBV10-3 and TRBJ2-3; D uncertain. Sequencing was done on a sample of PBMCs. CDR3 residues: CAISESMQAPTQYF. The CDR3 DNA sequence: TGTGCCATCAGTGAGTCGATGCAGGCGCCTACGCAGTATTTT.